This T cell receptor beta chain was found in a study of blood T cells in healthy people across ages. Overall study findings and caveats: The CMV status of each donor remained undetermined, and this could have confounded shifts in expanded clonotypes. Since the PBMCs were unsorted, naive and antigen-experienced cells could not be conclusively compared. Naive T cell percentage and TCR beta diversity correlated strongly.

A second 7 to 11 cycle PCR used barcoded and J-beta primers. Researchers report that a template-switch adaptor with 12 random nucleotides tagged each cDNA molecule. One entry per CDR3 protein, called by TCRdb with MiXCR from the 5' RACE reads. There are roughly 1.5 million distinct CDR3 sequences in the sample; about 42% occur only once, and about 4% lies in the top ten. The CDR3 loop spans 15 amino acids. The junction had 4 bases not matched to a gene; V was cut back by 6 bases and J by 5 bases. Per the germline V gene, CDR1 is MNHEY and CDR2 is SVGEGT. Worth noting for this clonotype: What it recognizes is unknown.

The chain combines TRBV6-2 or TRBV6-3 with TRBJ2-5; TRBD2 aligns across 15 bases. The source is a young woman in good health. Sample: blood. This chain's CDR3 is CASRRTSGGEETQYF. The CDR3 coding sequence is TGTGCCAGCAGACGGACTAGCGGGGGGGAGGAGACCCAGTACTTC.